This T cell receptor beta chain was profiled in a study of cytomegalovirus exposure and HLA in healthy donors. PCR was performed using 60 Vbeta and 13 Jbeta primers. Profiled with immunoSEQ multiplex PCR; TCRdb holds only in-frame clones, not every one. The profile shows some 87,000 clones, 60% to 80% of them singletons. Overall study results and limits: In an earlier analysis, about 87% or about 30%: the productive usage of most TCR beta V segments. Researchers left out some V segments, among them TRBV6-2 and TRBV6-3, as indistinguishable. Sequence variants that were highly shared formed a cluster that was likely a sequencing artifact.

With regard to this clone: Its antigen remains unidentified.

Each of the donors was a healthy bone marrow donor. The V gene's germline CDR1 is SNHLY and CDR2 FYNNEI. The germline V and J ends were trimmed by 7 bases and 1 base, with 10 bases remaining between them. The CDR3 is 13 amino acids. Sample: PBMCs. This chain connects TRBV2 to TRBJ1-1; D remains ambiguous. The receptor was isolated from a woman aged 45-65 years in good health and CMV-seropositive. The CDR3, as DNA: TGTGCCAGCACCCCCGTCGGGAACACTGAAGCTTTCTTT. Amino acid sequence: CASTPVGNTEAFF.